The 30 T cell receptor beta chains below all came from one sample that was sequenced in a study of T-cell memory formation after mild COVID-19. TCRdb ran MiXCR on the 5' RACE reads and lists one entry per CDR3 protein. The sample shows approximately 210,000 distinct CDR3 sequences, about 10% of them seen only once. Sequencing used PBMCs or a T cell subset sorted from them (not recorded which). The origin of the receptors is a young man who had mild COVID-19 (a few samples of this study predate the infection). Cell type and time point are not known.

The rearrangement links TRBV20-1 to TRBJ2-7; D possibly corresponds to TRBD1 (5 bases). This CDR3 is 11 amino acids long. CDR1 and CDR2 from the germline V gene are DFQATT and SNEGSKA (reference sequence). V gave up 6 bases and J gave up 3 bases, with 9 bases separating them. CDR3 sequence (DNA): TGCAGTGCCTCACAGGACTACGAGCAGTACTTC. Translation gives CSASQDYEQYF.

This clonotype occurred a few times. This chain connects TRBV6-5 to TRBJ1-2; D gene unclear. CDR3 length equals 16 residues. Germline CDR1 reads MNHEY; CDR2 reads SVGAGI. V was cut by 0 bases and J by 0 bases, with 11 bases left in between. DNA of the CDR3: TGTGCCAGCAGTTACTCCCTCAACGGTGCTAACTATGGCTACACCTTC. It is translated as CASSYSLNGANYGYTF.

The chain is built from TRBV7-2 and TRBJ2-7; the D is unclear. Trimming stripped 5 bases from V and 3 bases from J, with 11 bases between. The length of the CDR3 is 13 residues. Germline loops: CDR1 SGHTA, CDR2 FQGNSA. CDR3 DNA sequence: TGTGCCAGCAGCACCGGTCGTATCTACGAGCAGTACTTC. It translates to CASSTGRIYEQYF. Full variable domain (missing parts from reference TRBV7-2 and TRBJ2-7): GAGVSQSPSNKVTEKGKDVELRCDPISGHTALYWYRQSLGQGLEFLIYFQGNSAPDKSGLPSDRFSAERTGGSVSTLTIQRTQQEDSAVYLCASSTGRIYEQYFGPGTRLTVT.

This clonotype was seen many times. This chain uses TRBV7-2 with TRBJ2-3, with 8 bases that match TRBD1. The germline V gene encodes CDR1 SGHTA and CDR2 FQGNSA. J lost 6 bases, V lost 5 bases, and 10 bases had no gene match. This CDR3 is built from 15 residues. DNA of the CDR3: TGTGCCAGCAGCAAAGGACAGGGATGGACGGATACGCAGTATTTT. It yields the protein CASSKGQGWTDTQYF. The whole variable domain, remainder taken from reference TRBV7-2 and TRBJ2-3, is GAGVSQSPSNKVTEKGKDVELRCDPISGHTALYWYRQSLGQGLEFLIYFQGNSAPDKSGLPSDRFSAERTGGSVSTLTIQRTQQEDSAVYLCASSKGQGWTDTQYFGPGTRLTVL.

The rearrangement joins TRBV19 to TRBJ2-5, with D possibly being TRBD1 or TRBD2 (6 bases each). Trimming left V 0 bases short and J 7 bases short, with 9 bases between. The CDR3 length is 13 residues. Germline values: CDR1 LNHDA, CDR2 SQIVND (reference sequence). The CDR3 DNA reads TGTGCCAGTAGTATAGAACAGGGAGGGACCCAGTACTTC. The encoded protein is CASSIEQGGTQYF.

The genes are TRBV5-1 and TRBJ1-2, with TRBD1 matching over 9 bases. This CDR3 has 14 amino acids. CDR1 is SGHRS, CDR2 YFSETQ, per germline. Trimming took 0 bases from V and 7 from J; bases not matched to a gene: 4. The CDR3 DNA is TGCGCCAGCAGCTTGGGTGGACAGGGGATTGGCTACACCTTC. Protein: CASSLGGQGIGYTF.

The chain carries TRBV23-1 and TRBJ2-1; 7 nucleotides align to TRBD1. TRBV23-1 is designated an ORF whose function remains uncertain. V dropped 0 bases and J dropped 10; count of bases not matched to a gene: 24. The CDR3 spans 20 residues. The CDR3 loop is CASSQSASLTGLLDRVEQFF. The CDR3 coding sequence is TGCGCCAGCAGTCAATCCGCCTCCCTGACAGGGCTCCTTGACAGGGTGGAGCAGTTCTTC.

J is TRBJ2-3 and V is TRBV5-6; D is ambiguous. The V gene's germline CDR1 is SGHDT and CDR2 YYEEEE. The CDR3 runs to 14 residues. V lost 3 bases to trimming and J lost 0 bases, with 8 bases between them. This CDR3 reads CASSSVSSTDTQYF. The CDR3 DNA reads TGTGCCAGCAGCTCCGTTTCTAGCACAGATACGCAGTATTTT.

The rearrangement uses TRBV7-9 and TRBJ1-3; tentatively, D is TRBD1 (6 bases). V lost 10 bases, J lost 0 bases, and 19 bases lay in between. The CDR3 loop spans 16 amino acids. Germline V CDR1 and CDR2: SEHNR, FQNEAQ (reference sequence). The CDR3 nucleotides read TGTGCCATCACCCTCCCCACAGGGAACTCTGGAAACACCATATATTTT. It is translated as CAITLPTGNSGNTIYF.

J is TRBJ2-7 and V is TRBV12-3 or TRBV12-4; 7 nucleotides match TRBD1. The CDR3 is 16 residues long. J was trimmed by 3 bases and V by 5 bases; bases with no gene match: 13. This CDR3 reads CASSRSGTDLVYEQYF. For the CDR3, the DNA is TGTGCCAGCAGTCGATCCGGGACAGATTTAGTCTACGAGCAGTACTTC.

Only a few counts were recorded for this clonotype. The V call is TRBV7-2, the J call TRBJ2-1, with 10 nucleotides matching TRBD2. Germline lookup yields CDR1 SGHTA and CDR2 FQGNSA. J was trimmed by 4 bases and V by 10 bases; bases with no gene match: 7. CDR3 length equals 14 residues. Here the CDR3 reads CAIHSGGSYNEQFF. The CDR3 bases are TGTGCCATCCATAGCGGGGGGTCATACAATGAGCAGTTCTTC.

This clonotype was seen only a few times. The chain is built from TRBV5-4 and TRBJ2-3; either TRBD1 or TRBD2 may supply D (6 bases each). The germline gives CDR1 SGHNT, CDR2 YYREEE (reference sequence). Trimming removed 0 bases at V and 4 bases at J, with 9 bases between. The CDR3 sequence is 14 residues long. As DNA, the CDR3 is TGTGCCAGCAGCTTGGGGGGGGCCTCAGATACGCAGTATTTT. As protein: CASSLGGASDTQYF.

This clonotype occurred a few times. This chain connects TRBV7-3 to TRBJ1-1; D remains unclear. Trimming took 7 bases from V and 11 from J, leaving 20 bases between them. This CDR3 is built from 13 residues. CDR1 and CDR2 (germline): SGHTA, FQGTGA. CDR3 DNA sequence: TGTGCCAGCAAGGCGGCTGAGGGATCGAGGGCTTTCTTT. This encodes CASKAAEGSRAFF.

This clonotype was seen a few times. The chain links TRBV28 to TRBJ2-2; 7 nucleotides agree with TRBD1. The V and J ends lost 8 bases and 1 base, in that order; junction bases with no gene match: 1. The CDR3 has 13 residues. CDR1 and CDR2 (germline): MDHEN, SYDVKM. The CDR3 loop is CASDRENTGELFF. DNA of the CDR3: TGTGCCAGCGACAGGGAGAACACCGGGGAGCTGTTTTTT.

The gene calls are TRBV7-2 and TRBJ2-3, with TRBD2 identical over 7 bases. J gave up 8 bases and V 7 bases, and 6 bases lay outside the gene matches. This CDR3 has 12 residues. Germline V gene data show CDR1 as SGHTA and CDR2 as FQGNSA. CDR3 sequence: CASTIQRGTQYF. CDR3 coding DNA: TGTGCCAGCACCATACAGCGGGGTACGCAGTATTTT.

This clonotype was seen ten or more times. The chain uses TRBV7-3 and TRBJ2-3; D gene unclear. This CDR3 region has 13 residues. CDR1 and CDR2 (germline): SGHTA, FQGTGA. V lost 5 bases and J 3 bases, leaving 9 bases between the germline ends. This CDR3 reads CASSLRITDTQYF. Written as DNA, the CDR3 is TGTGCCAGCAGCCTTCGGATAACAGATACGCAGTATTTT. Supplemented by reference TRBV7-3 and TRBJ2-3, the full variable domain reads GAGVSQTPSNKVTEKGKYVELRCDPISGHTALYWYRQSLGQGPEFLIYFQGTGAADDSGLPNDRFFAVRPEGSVSTLKIQRTERGDSAVYLCASSLRITDTQYFGPGTRLTVL.

This chain links TRBV12-3 or TRBV12-4 with TRBJ2-5, with 7 nucleotides matching TRBD1. The trim removed 5 bases at V and 4 bases at J, leaving 4 bases unmatched. The CDR3 extends over 13 amino acids. The DNA of the CDR3 is TGTGCCAGCAGTCAACAGGGGAGAGAGACCCAGTACTTC. Amino acid sequence: CASSQQGRETQYF.

This clonotype showed up just a few times. The V and J genes are TRBV12-3 or TRBV12-4 and TRBJ1-2; no clear D gene. V lost 0 bases to trimming and J lost 2 bases, with 13 bases between them. This CDR3 is 16 amino acids long. The CDR3 bases are TGTGCCAGCAGTTTAGCGGGGTTCGGCACCAACTATGGCTACACCTTC. It encodes CASSLAGFGTNYGYTF.

V and J are TRBV7-9 and TRBJ1-6; TRBD1 is a possible D gene (6 bases). V was clipped by 5 bases and J by 7 bases, with 15 bases between them. This CDR3 is 15 amino acids long. Looked up from germline, CDR1 is SEHNR and CDR2 is FQNEAQ (reference sequence). CDR3 sequence: CASSRSRDTNSPLHF. The CDR3, as DNA: TGTGCCAGCAGCCGGTCCCGGGACACCAATTCACCCCTCCACTTT.

This clonotype appeared a few times. This chain links TRBV6-2 or TRBV6-3 with TRBJ2-4, with 9 bases identical to TRBD1. Germline V gene data show CDR1 as MNHEY and CDR2 as SVGEGT. With 2 bases clipped from V and 7 bases from J, the junction kept 6 bases outside the gene matches. This CDR3 has 15 residues. CDR3 region: CASSYPETGGNIQYF. CDR3 in DNA: TGTGCCAGCAGTTACCCCGAGACAGGGGGGAACATTCAGTACTTC.

The chain carries TRBV4-3 and TRBJ1-5, with D possibly being TRBD1 (6 bases). The germline V and J ends were trimmed by 5 bases and 5 bases, with 13 bases remaining between them. Germline V gene data show CDR1 as LGHNA and CDR2 as YSLEER. The CDR3 covers 14 residues. The CDR3 region is CASSDGQRDQPQHF. The CDR3 nucleotides are TGCGCCAGCAGCGACGGACAGAGAGATCAGCCCCAGCATTTT.

On this clonotype itself: A much larger clone differs by one base, so this may be a read error. The gene calls are TRBV20-1 and TRBJ2-5; D may correspond to TRBD1 or TRBD2 (5 bases each). The CDR3 is 12 amino acids. Germline CDR1 reads DFQATT; CDR2 reads SNEGSKA (reference sequence). CDR3 nucleotides: TGCCGTCACCGGGACCCCCTTTTAGACCAGTACTTC. Translation gives CRHRDPLLDQYF.

In its sample, this clonotype was seen a few times. The chain uses TRBV3-1 and TRBJ2-2; tentatively, D is TRBD2 (6 bases). Germline CDR1 reads LGHDT; CDR2 reads YNNKEL (reference sequence). CDR3 size: 16 residues. Between the trimmed V and J ends, which lost 2 bases and 6 bases, there was a span of 16 bases. The CDR3: CASSQSETSVSGELFF. CDR3 bases: TGTGCCAGCAGCCAATCCGAGACTAGTGTTTCCGGGGAGCTGTTTTTT.

This clonotype was observed many times. The V call is TRBV7-2, the J call TRBJ2-1; D ambiguous. Germline assignment: CDR1 SGHTA and CDR2 FQGNSA. The CDR3 extends over 11 amino acids. Trimming pared 5 bases from V and 6 bases from J, leaving 5 bases between. CDR3 residues: CASSPANEQFF. CDR3 coding DNA: TGTGCCAGCAGCCCCGCCAATGAGCAGTTCTTC.

V is TRBV5-1 and J is TRBJ1-3; a possible D gene is TRBD1 (6 bases). This CDR3 has 16 amino acids. The V and J ends lost 2 bases and 4 bases respectively, with 16 bases between them. The germline CDR1 and CDR2 sequences are SGHRS and YFSETQ. CDR3: CASSLSVGGDGNTIYF. DNA of the CDR3: TGCGCCAGCAGCTTAAGCGTGGGGGGCGACGGAAACACCATATATTTT.

The CDR3 reads CASSRLAGATGTQYF. The CDR3 DNA reads as TGCGCCAGCAGCCGACTAGCGGGGGCCACGGGTACGCAGTATTTT. The J gene is TRBJ2-3, the V gene TRBV4-1; 12 bases match TRBD2. The CDR3 runs to 15 residues. CDR1 and CDR2 (germline): MGHRA, YSYEKL. V dropped 4 bases and J dropped 8; count of bases not matched to a gene: 7.

The CDR3 DNA follows: TGTGCCAGCAGCTTGGTTGAGAGCTCTGGAAACACCATATATTTT. This translates into CASSLVESSGNTIYF. V gene TRBV5-5 combines with J gene TRBJ1-3; D is unclear. The CDR3 contains 15 residues. From germline, CDR1 is SGHKS and CDR2 YYEKEE (reference sequence). V was clipped by 0 bases and J by 0 bases, with 7 bases between them.

Ten or more counts support this clonotype. The chain couples TRBV5-1 to TRBJ2-1; unclear D gene. The CDR3 sequence is 14 residues long. V lost 4 bases and J lost 4, with 12 bases in between. Germline CDR1 and CDR2: SGHRS and YFSETQ. The CDR3 nucleotides are TGCGCCAGCAGCCCCGGCTCCGATTACAATGAGCAGTTCTTC. It encodes CASSPGSDYNEQFF.

The chain uses TRBV5-4 and TRBJ2-1; 8 nucleotides line up with TRBD2. The trim removed 1 base at V and 0 bases at J, leaving 3 bases unmatched. This CDR3 is 16 amino acids long. Germline lookup yields CDR1 SGHNT and CDR2 YYREEE (reference sequence). This CDR3 reads CASSLRGGYSYNEQFF. CDR3 bases: TGTGCCAGCAGCTTGCGGGGGGGCTACTCCTACAATGAGCAGTTCTTC. The whole variable domain, filled in from reference TRBV5-4 and TRBJ2-1, reads ETGVTQSPTHLIKTRGQQVTLRCSSQSGHNTVSWYQQALGQGPQFIFQYYREEENGRGNFPPRFSGLQFPNYSSELNVNALELDDSALYLCASSLRGGYSYNEQFFGPGTRLTVL.

This rearrangement joins TRBV12-3 or TRBV12-4 to TRBJ1-6; 7 bases align to TRBD1. This CDR3 is 16 amino acids long. With V trimmed by 7 bases and J by 6 bases, 12 bases remained unmatched. The CDR3 here is CASTSRDRGSNSPLHF. The CDR3 region has the DNA TGTGCCAGCACCAGCCGGGACAGAGGGAGTAATTCACCCCTCCACTTT.